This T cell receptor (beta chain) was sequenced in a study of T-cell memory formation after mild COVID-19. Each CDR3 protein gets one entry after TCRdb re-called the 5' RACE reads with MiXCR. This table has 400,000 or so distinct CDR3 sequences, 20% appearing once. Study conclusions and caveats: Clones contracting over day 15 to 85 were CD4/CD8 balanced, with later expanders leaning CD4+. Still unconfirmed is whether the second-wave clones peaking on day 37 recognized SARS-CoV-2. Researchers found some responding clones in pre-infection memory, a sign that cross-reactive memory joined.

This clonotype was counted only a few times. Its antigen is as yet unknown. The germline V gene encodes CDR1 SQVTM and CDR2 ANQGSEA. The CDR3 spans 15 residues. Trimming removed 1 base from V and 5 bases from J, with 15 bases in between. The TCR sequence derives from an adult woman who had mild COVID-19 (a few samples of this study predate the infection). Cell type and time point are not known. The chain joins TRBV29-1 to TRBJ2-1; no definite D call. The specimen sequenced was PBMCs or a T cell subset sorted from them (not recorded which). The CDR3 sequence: CSVEGFDMSDNEQFF. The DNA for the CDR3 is TGCAGCGTTGAAGGGTTTGACATGAGCGACAATGAGCAGTTCTTC.